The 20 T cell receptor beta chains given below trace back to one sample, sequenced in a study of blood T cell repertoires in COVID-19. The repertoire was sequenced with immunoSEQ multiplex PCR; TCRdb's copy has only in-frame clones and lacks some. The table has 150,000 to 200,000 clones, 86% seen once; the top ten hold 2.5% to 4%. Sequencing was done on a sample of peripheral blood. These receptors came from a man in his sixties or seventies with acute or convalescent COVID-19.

The CDR3 spells CASRPATGRGQPQHF. CDR3 in DNA: TGTGCCAGCAGACCGGCGACAGGGCGGGGTCAGCCCCAGCATTTT. This rearrangement joins TRBV6-5 to TRBJ1-5, with TRBD1 matching 7 bases. Germline V gene lookup returns CDR1 MNHEY and CDR2 SVGAGI. Losses at the gene ends were 6 bases for V and 6 bases for J; bases not matched to a gene: 11. This CDR3 spans 15 amino acids.

Here the CDR3 reads CASSTGTRPNYGYTF. In DNA, the CDR3 is TGTGCCAGCAGCACAGGGACAAGGCCTAACTATGGCTACACCTTC. The chain combines TRBV5-4 with TRBJ1-2; tentatively, D is TRBD1 (6 bases). This CDR3 has 15 residues. CDR1 is SGHNT, CDR2 YYREEE, per germline (reference sequence). Trimming removed 4 bases at V and 0 bases at J, with 13 bases between.

This chain's CDR3 is CASSLGVGSYNEQFF. The CDR3 DNA reads as TGCGCCAGCAGCTTAGGAGTAGGCTCCTACAATGAGCAGTTCTTC. This chain connects TRBV5-1 to TRBJ2-1; D ambiguous. The CDR3 loop spans 15 amino acids. The V gene's germline CDR1 is SGHRS and CDR2 YFSETQ. Trimming took off 2 bases at V and 0 bases at J, with 9 bases between the two ends.

In nucleotides, the CDR3 is TGTGCCAGCAGTTACCGGGGGGCTGTCCCGGGAGCCAAAAACATTCAGTACTTC. Translating gives CASSYRGAVPGAKNIQYF. The rearrangement links TRBV6-2 or TRBV6-3 to TRBJ2-4, with a possible D match to TRBD2 (7 bases). Germline CDR1 is MNHEY and CDR2 is SVGEGT. The CDR3 consists of 18 residues. V was cut by 2 bases and J by 0 bases, with 17 bases left in between.

CDR3 DNA sequence: TGCGCCAGCAGCCCCCGGTTGGGGGCTTGGAGTTCTAATGAAAAACTGTTTTTT. Protein: CASSPRLGAWSSNEKLFF. The V and J genes are TRBV4-3 and TRBJ1-4; maybe TRBD1 (6 bases). Trimming took 4 bases from V and 3 from J, leaving 21 bases between them. Germline V CDR1 and CDR2: LGHNA, YSLEER. CDR3 length: 18 residues.

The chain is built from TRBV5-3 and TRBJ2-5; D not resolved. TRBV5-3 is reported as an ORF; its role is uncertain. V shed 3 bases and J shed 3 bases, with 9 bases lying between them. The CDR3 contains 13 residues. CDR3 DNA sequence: TGTGCCAGAAGCTCCATAACGGAAGAGACCCAGTACTTC. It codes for CARSSITEETQYF.

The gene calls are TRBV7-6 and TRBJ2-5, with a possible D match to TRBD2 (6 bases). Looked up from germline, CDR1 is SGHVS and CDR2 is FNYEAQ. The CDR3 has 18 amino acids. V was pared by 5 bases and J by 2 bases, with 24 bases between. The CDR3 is CASSPPVTAGGLQETQYF. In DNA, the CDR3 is TGTGCCAGCAGCCCACCGGTTACTGCTGGGGGACTTCAAGAGACCCAGTACTTC.

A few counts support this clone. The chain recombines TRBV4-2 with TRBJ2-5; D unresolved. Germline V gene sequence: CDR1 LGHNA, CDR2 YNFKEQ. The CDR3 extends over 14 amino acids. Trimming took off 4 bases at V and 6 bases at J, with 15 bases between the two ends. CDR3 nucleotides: TGTGCCAGCAGCCTCGAAGTCTTACACAAGACCCAGTACTTC. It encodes CASSLEVLHKTQYF.

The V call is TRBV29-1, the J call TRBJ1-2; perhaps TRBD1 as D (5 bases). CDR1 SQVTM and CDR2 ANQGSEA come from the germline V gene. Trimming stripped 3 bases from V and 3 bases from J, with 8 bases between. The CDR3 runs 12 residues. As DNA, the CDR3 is TGCAGCGTTGAGGGGACTTACTATGGCTACACCTTC. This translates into CSVEGTYYGYTF.

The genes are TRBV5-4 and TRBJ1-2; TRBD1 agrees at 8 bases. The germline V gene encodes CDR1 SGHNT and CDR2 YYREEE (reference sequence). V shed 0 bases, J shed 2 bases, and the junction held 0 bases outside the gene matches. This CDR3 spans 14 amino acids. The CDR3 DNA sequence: TGTGCCAGCAGCTTGGGGACAGGGAACTATGGCTACACCTTC. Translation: CASSLGTGNYGYTF.

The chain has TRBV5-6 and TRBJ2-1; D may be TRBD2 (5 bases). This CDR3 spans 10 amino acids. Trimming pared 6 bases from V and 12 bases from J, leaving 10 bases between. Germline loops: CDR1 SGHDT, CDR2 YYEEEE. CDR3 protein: CASNSLGQFF. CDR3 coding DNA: TGTGCCAGCAACTCACTAGGGCAGTTCTTC.

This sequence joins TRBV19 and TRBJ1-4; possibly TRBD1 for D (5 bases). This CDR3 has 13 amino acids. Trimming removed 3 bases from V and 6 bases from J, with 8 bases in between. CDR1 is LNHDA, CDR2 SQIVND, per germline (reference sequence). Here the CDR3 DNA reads TGTGCCAGTAGTATGGGACTTTATGAAAAACTGTTTTTT. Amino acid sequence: CASSMGLYEKLFF.

As DNA, the CDR3 is TGCGCCAGCAGCCAAAGATGGCAGGGGAATATACCCCTCCACTTT. Translating gives CASSQRWQGNIPLHF. The rearrangement joins TRBV4-3 to TRBJ1-6, with D tentatively TRBD1 (6 bases). CDR3 length equals 15 residues. Germline V gives CDR1 LGHNA, CDR2 YSLEER. The ends were cut back, 2 bases at V and 12 bases at J, with 17 bases in the middle.

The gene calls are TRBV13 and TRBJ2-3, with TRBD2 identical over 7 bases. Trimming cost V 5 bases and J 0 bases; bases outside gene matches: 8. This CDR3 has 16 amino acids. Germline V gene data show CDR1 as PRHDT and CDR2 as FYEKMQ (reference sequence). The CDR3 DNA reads TGTGCCAGCAGCGGTCCTGGGGGGGGGAGCACAGATACGCAGTATTTT. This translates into CASSGPGGGSTDTQYF.

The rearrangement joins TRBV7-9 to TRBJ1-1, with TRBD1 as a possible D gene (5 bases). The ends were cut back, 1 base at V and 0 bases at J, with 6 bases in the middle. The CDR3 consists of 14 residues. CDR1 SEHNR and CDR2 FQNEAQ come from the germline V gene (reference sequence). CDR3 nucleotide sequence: TGTGCCAGCAGCTTAGGACAGCTGAACACTGAAGCTTTCTTT. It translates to CASSLGQLNTEAFF.

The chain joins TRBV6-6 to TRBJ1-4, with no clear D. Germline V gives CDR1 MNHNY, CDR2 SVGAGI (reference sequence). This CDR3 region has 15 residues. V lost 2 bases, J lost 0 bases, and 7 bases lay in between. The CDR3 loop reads CASSYGPATNEKLFF. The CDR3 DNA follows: TGTGCCAGCAGTTACGGGCCAGCAACTAATGAAAAACTGTTTTTT.

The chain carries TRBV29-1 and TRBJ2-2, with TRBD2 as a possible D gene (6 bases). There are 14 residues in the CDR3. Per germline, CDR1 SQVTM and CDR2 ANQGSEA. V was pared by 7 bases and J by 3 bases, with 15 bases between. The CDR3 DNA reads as TGCAGCGCCGGCGGGACTCCGGACACCGGGGAGCTGTTTTTT. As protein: CSAGGTPDTGELFF.

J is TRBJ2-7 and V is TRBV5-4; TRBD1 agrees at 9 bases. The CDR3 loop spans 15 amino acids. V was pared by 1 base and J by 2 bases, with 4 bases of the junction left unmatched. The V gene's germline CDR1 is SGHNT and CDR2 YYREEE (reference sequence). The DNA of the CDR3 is TGTGCCAGCAGCTTGTTGGGACAGGGAACCTACGAGCAGTACTTC. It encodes CASSLLGQGTYEQYF.

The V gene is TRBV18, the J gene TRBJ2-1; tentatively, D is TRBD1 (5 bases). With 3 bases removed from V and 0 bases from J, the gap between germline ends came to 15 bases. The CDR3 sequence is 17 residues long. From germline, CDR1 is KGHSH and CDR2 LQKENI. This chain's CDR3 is CASSPLGQQSSYNEQFF. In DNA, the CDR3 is TGTGCCAGCTCACCTCTGGGGCAGCAGAGCTCCTACAATGAGCAGTTCTTC.

The CDR3 coding sequence is TGCGCCAGCAGCCAGACAGGGATGACAGATACGCAGTATTTT. This codes for CASSQTGMTDTQYF. J is TRBJ2-3 and V is TRBV5-1; the match to TRBD1 covers 7 bases. The V gene's germline CDR1 is SGHRS and CDR2 YFSETQ. The CDR3 contains 14 residues. Unmatched junction bases numbered 5, after V lost 4 bases and J lost 3 bases.